This T cell receptor beta chain was sequenced for a study of Ad26.COV2.S vaccination and SARS-CoV-2 variants. As for the study in general: COV1001, an Ad26.COV2.S trial, supplied this vaccine-arm donor.

As regards this clone: Its cognate antigen is unknown.

Treatment described: 19 received Ad26.COV2.S at low or high dose, single or two shots; about five received placebo; per-sample allocation not given. All samples were drawn on day 63, counting from the first vaccine or placebo injection. The shot given was an Ad26 vector that makes Wuhan-strain SARS-CoV-2 spike. Measured with immunoSEQ multiplex PCR; TCRdb has only the in-frame clones, and not every one. The sample gives 350,000 to 500,000 clones, approximately 88% of which show up once; 3.6% is in the top ten. V was cut by 1 base and J by 7 bases, with 11 bases left in between. Germline V gene lookup returns CDR1 MNHEY and CDR2 SVGEGT. The CDR3 totals 13 residues. Study-wide results and caveats: Similar non-spike TCR breadth was observed in recipients of vaccine and of placebo. Analyses of TCR breadth and depth may have underestimated total T cell responses.

Sequences were derived from peripheral blood, sampled in a trial of Ad26.COV2.S vaccine versus placebo. The rearrangement links TRBV6-2 or TRBV6-3 to TRBJ2-7; D possibly corresponds to TRBD1 (5 bases). The sequence derives from a person between 18 and 59 years old who received the Ad26.COV2.S COVID-19 vaccine or a placebo. The CDR3 loop reads CASSYFQGREQYF. The CDR3 nucleotides read TGTGCCAGCAGTTACTTCCAGGGCAGGGAGCAGTACTTC.